This T cell receptor (beta chain) derives from a study of cytomegalovirus exposure and HLA in healthy donors. The CDR3 spans 13 residues. Trimming took 7 bases from V and 3 from J, leaving 9 bases between them. Germline values: CDR1 SGHNT, CDR2 YENEEA. The PCR made use of 60 Vbeta and 13 Jbeta primers. TCRdb's copy holds only in-frame clones and misses some; the assay was immunoSEQ multiplex PCR. The data show fewer than 150,000 clones, about four fifths seen once. The V gene is TRBV11-3, the J gene TRBJ1-4; weak D call: TRBD1 (5 bases). The source material was PBMCs. The receptor was isolated from a man aged 25 to 40 in good health. The CDR3 sequence: CASMGGANEKLFF. In DNA, the CDR3 is TGTGCCAGCATGGGGGGGGCTAATGAAAAACTGTTTTTT.